What follows are 7 T cell receptor beta chains derived from one specimen sequenced in a study of cytomegalovirus exposure and HLA in healthy donors. The PCR made use of 60 Vbeta and 13 Jbeta primers. This table comes from immunoSEQ multiplex PCR, and its TCRdb copy is limited to in-frame clones, with some not included. The data hold under 130,000 clones, with around four fifths observed a single time. The sample consisted of PBMCs. The receptors were sampled from a man aged 25 to 40 in good health and CMV-seronegative.

The V call is TRBV19, the J call TRBJ1-4; a possible D gene is TRBD1 (5 bases). CDR1 is LNHDA, CDR2 SQIVND, per germline (reference sequence). The CDR3 is 15 amino acids. The ends were cut back, 6 bases at V and 6 bases at J, with 17 bases in the middle. CDR3 protein: CASRTPKGGDEKLFF. CDR3 DNA: TGTGCCAGTAGGACCCCTAAGGGAGGGGATGAAAAACTGTTTTTT.

For this clone: At one boundary the junction diverges from the germline segment, which might be a read error. The CDR3 bases are TGTTCCAGCAGCTTGCCGGGACTTAGTGAAGCTTTCTTT. As protein: CSSSLPGLSEAFF. The chain is built from TRBV7-9 and TRBJ1-1; possibly TRBD1 for D (5 bases). Germline assignment: CDR1 SEHNR and CDR2 FQNEAQ (reference sequence). The CDR3 runs 13 residues.

In DNA form, the CDR3 reads TGTGCCAGCAGCGTAGGGGGGGGGAGATCTCTGTTTTTT. This sequence encodes CASSVGGGRSLFF. The J gene is TRBJ1-4, the V gene TRBV9; D may be TRBD1 (5 bases). The CDR3 is 13 amino acids. The ends were cut back, 0 bases at V and 14 bases at J, with 14 bases in the middle. CDR1 and CDR2 from the germline V gene are SGDLS and YYNGEE.

The rearrangement links TRBV6-5 to TRBJ2-1; 7 bases map to TRBD1. Germline trimming cut 6 bases from V and 2 bases from J; bases unmatched to any gene: 7. CDR3 length equals 15 residues. Germline CDR1 and CDR2: MNHEY and SVGAGI. The CDR3 spells CASRHDRDPYNEQFF. CDR3 nucleotide sequence: TGTGCCAGCAGACACGACAGGGACCCCTACAATGAGCAGTTCTTC.

The V gene is TRBV5-4, the J gene TRBJ2-1, with a possible D match to TRBD2 (5 bases). Germline V gene sequence: CDR1 SGHNT, CDR2 YYREEE (reference sequence). V dropped 1 base and J dropped 1 base, with 18 bases sitting between them. The CDR3 spans 18 residues. In DNA, the CDR3 is TGTGCCAGCAGCTTGAGGTCCCTAGCCCTAGGGTCCTACAATGAGCAGTTCTTC. It is translated as CASSLRSLALGSYNEQFF.

In the case of this clone: A junction end diverges from the germline sequence, so it may reflect a read error. The chain combines TRBV9 with TRBJ2-3, with D possibly TRBD1 on 6 matching bases. Germline V CDR1 and CDR2: SGDLS, YYNGEE. The CDR3 is made up of 13 amino acids. The CDR3: CASSSPRTVTQYF. The CDR3 region has the DNA TGTGCCAGCAGCTCACCTAGGACAGTTACGCAGTATTTT.

The V gene is TRBV18, the J gene TRBJ1-2, with a tentative D call TRBD1 (6 bases). The germline V and J ends were trimmed by 3 bases and 4 bases, with 15 bases remaining between them. The CDR3 is 15 amino acids. Germline V lookup: CDR1 KGHSH, CDR2 LQKENI. For the CDR3, the DNA is TGTGCCAGCTCACCCGAATGGACAGACAGCTATGGCTACACCTTC. Protein: CASSPEWTDSYGYTF.